This T cell receptor (beta chain) is drawn from a study of blood T cell repertoires in COVID-19. Overall study: Samples taken during acute and convalescent COVID-19 were collected in the United States, Italy and Spain.

In the original workflow: Using reference gene primer amplification, nucleated cell counts were estimated. Here immunoSEQ multiplex PCR was the method, and the copy in TCRdb shows in-frame clones only, minus some. The V and J calls and clone size come from that table; D and trimming were worked out from the DNA. This sample has some 260,000 clones, with roughly 84% found just once. The CDR3 length is 13 residues. CDR1 LNHDA and CDR2 SQIVND come from the germline V gene (reference sequence). The junction had 3 bases not matched to a gene; V was cut back by 6 bases and J by 4 bases. The J gene is TRBJ2-3, the V gene TRBV19; 8 bases line up with TRBD1. The source material was peripheral blood. This receptor was taken from a woman aged 18-29 years with acute or convalescent COVID-19. This CDR3 reads CASRDRAADTQYF. The CDR3 DNA is TGTGCCAGTAGGGACAGGGCTGCAGATACGCAGTATTTT.